Reported below is one T cell receptor beta chain. As yet, its antigen is unknown. Libraries of TRB cDNA were made by 5' RACE and carried UMIs. Each CDR3 protein gets one entry in TCRdb, which reprocessed the 5' RACE reads and gives no DNA. The sample shows over 150,000 distinct CDR3 sequences, and approximately 0.46% sits with its ten largest clones. This sample is drawn from a study of CXCR3-negative and CXCR3-positive naive CD8 T cells. Turning to the study itself: With about 1.5 +/- 0.3 million reads per library, the TRB reads numbered some 130 million in total.

CDR1 and CDR2 from the germline V gene are MNHEY and SMNVEV (reference sequence). The CDR3 contains 13 residues. Whole-study findings and limits: Between one naive subset and the other, surface CD5 was comparable, and TCR strength was inferred from TRB CDR3 properties. The study found more hydrophobic TRB CDR3s in CXCR3-positive naive cells than in CXCR3-negative naive cells. Comparably high diversity was seen in both naive subsets, and much lower diversity in memory CD8+ cells.

The chain is built from TRBV27 and TRBJ1-1. The sequenced material came from naive CXCR3+ CD8+ T cells from blood. Subset specified: CD45RO-CCR7+CD27+CD95- naive CD8+ T cells expressing CXCR3 (TNR3+). The receptor comes from a human donor in good health. Some clones in this sample may be carry-over from other donors' samples. The CDR3 loop reads CASSLGGVAEAFF.